The 10 T cell receptor beta chains given below trace back to one sample, sequenced in a study of blood T cell repertoires in COVID-19. Clones were read by immunoSEQ multiplex PCR, and TCRdb kept only the in-frame ones, dropping some. The repertoire holds roughly 180,000 clones, with more than 65% as singletons. The source material was peripheral blood. The receptor source for this set is a woman between 55 and 75 years old with COVID-19, enrolled during active disease.

J is TRBJ1-2 and V is TRBV19; 7 nucleotides agree with TRBD1. The V gene's germline CDR1 is LNHDA and CDR2 SQIVND (reference sequence). Trimming removed 4 bases from V and 12 bases from J; junction bases left unmatched: 8. The CDR3 loop spans 12 amino acids. The CDR3 protein is CASSNPDRSHTF. In DNA form, the CDR3 reads TGTGCCAGTAGTAATCCGGACAGGAGCCACACCTTC.

The chain couples TRBV24-1 to TRBJ2-5; 7 bases align to TRBD1. Looked up from germline, CDR1 is KGHDR and CDR2 is SFDVKD. Trimming at V came to 3 bases and at J to 5 bases, leaving 11 bases not matched to a gene. The CDR3 runs 16 residues. This CDR3 is CATSDGGQMLRETQYF. The CDR3 coding sequence is TGTGCCACCAGTGATGGGGGACAGATGCTACGGGAGACCCAGTACTTC.

The V gene is TRBV7-9, the J gene TRBJ2-3; weak D call: TRBD1 (5 bases). The CDR3 is 10 residues long. Germline V gene lookup returns CDR1 SEHNR and CDR2 FQNEAQ (reference sequence). Here the CDR3 reads CGGGPDTQYF. The CDR3 DNA reads as TGTGGGGGCGGCCCAGATACGCAGTATTTT.

The chain recombines TRBV2 with TRBJ2-1, with TRBD1 matching 7 bases. There are 14 residues in the CDR3. Germline CDR1 reads SNHLY; CDR2 reads FYNNEI. The V and J ends lost 6 bases and 7 bases, in that order; junction bases with no gene match: 9. The CDR3 DNA reads as TGTGCCAGCAGCCCCGGGACAGACGTAAATGAGCAGTTCTTC. Translating it yields CASSPGTDVNEQFF.

The chain recombines TRBV7-2 with TRBJ2-5; 7 bases fit TRBD2. The J segment lost 10 bases and the V segment lost 4 bases, leaving 12 bases of the junction unmatched. Germline loops: CDR1 SGHTA, CDR2 FQGNSA. CDR3 length: 14 amino acids. In DNA form, the CDR3 reads TGTGCCAGCAGCTCCTCCTCGAGGCGGGAGCGCCAGTACTTC. It translates to CASSSSSRRERQYF.

This chain connects TRBV6-2 or TRBV6-3 to TRBJ1-2; 8 positions match TRBD1. The CDR3 extends over 14 amino acids. The germline CDR1 and CDR2 sequences are MNHEY and SVGEGT. The trim removed 5 bases at V and 0 bases at J, leaving 2 bases unmatched. CDR3 region: CASSLQGANYGYTF. The CDR3 DNA reads as TGTGCCAGCAGTCTACAGGGGGCTAACTATGGCTACACCTTC.

This clone was observed a single time. The V call is TRBV7-3, the J call TRBJ2-7; a weak D match, TRBD1 (5 bases). Germline V gene lookup returns CDR1 SGHTA and CDR2 FQGTGA. There are 14 residues in the CDR3. V gave up 5 bases and J gave up 4 bases, with 15 bases separating them. CDR3 in amino acids: CASSPQGSSYEQYF. In DNA form, the CDR3 reads TGTGCCAGCAGCCCGCAGGGTAGTTCATACGAGCAGTACTTC.

This clone came up once. V usage is TRBV30 and J usage is TRBJ2-5; TRBD2 aligns across 8 bases. This CDR3 has 14 amino acids. CDR1 is GTSNPN and CDR2 is SVGIG in the germline V gene (reference sequence). After removal of 4 bases from V and 4 bases from J, the junction contained 8 bases not matched to a gene. Here the CDR3 DNA reads TGTGCCTGGAACCGGCTAGCGGGTCGAGAGACCCAGTACTTC. Protein sequence: CAWNRLAGRETQYF.

The CDR3 bases are TGCAGTGCTAGTCCGACTCGGAGAGAGACCCAGTACTTC. Translation: CSASPTRRETQYF. The chain couples TRBV20-1 to TRBJ2-5; D remains ambiguous. The germline V gene encodes CDR1 DFQATT and CDR2 SNEGSKA (reference sequence). The V gene lost 3 bases and the J gene lost 4 bases, with 12 bases spanning the gap. This CDR3 region has 13 residues.

J is TRBJ1-1 and V is TRBV4-2, with 8 bases that match TRBD1. Germline CDR1 is LGHNA and CDR2 is YNFKEQ. Trimming removed 1 base from V and 7 bases from J; junction bases left unmatched: 2. The CDR3 has 13 amino acids. The CDR3 region has the DNA TGTGCCAGCAGCCAAGCCGGACAGGGTGAAGCTTTCTTT. Residues: CASSQAGQGEAFF.